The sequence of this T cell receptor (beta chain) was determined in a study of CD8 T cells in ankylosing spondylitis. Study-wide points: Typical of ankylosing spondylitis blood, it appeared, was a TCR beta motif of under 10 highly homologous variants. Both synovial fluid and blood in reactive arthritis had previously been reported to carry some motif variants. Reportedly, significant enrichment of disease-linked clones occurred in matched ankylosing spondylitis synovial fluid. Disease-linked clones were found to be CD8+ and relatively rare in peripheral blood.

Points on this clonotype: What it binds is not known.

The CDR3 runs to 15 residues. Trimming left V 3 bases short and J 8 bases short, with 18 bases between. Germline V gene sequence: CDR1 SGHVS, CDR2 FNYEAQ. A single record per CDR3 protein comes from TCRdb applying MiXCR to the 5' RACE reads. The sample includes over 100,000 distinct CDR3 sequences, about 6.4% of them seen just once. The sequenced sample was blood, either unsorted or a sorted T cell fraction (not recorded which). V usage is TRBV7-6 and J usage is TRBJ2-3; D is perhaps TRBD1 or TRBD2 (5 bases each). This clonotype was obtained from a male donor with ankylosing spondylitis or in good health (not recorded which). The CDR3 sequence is CASSFNPGRDGTQYF. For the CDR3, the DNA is TGTGCCAGCAGCTTCAATCCTGGACGGGACGGTACGCAGTATTTT.